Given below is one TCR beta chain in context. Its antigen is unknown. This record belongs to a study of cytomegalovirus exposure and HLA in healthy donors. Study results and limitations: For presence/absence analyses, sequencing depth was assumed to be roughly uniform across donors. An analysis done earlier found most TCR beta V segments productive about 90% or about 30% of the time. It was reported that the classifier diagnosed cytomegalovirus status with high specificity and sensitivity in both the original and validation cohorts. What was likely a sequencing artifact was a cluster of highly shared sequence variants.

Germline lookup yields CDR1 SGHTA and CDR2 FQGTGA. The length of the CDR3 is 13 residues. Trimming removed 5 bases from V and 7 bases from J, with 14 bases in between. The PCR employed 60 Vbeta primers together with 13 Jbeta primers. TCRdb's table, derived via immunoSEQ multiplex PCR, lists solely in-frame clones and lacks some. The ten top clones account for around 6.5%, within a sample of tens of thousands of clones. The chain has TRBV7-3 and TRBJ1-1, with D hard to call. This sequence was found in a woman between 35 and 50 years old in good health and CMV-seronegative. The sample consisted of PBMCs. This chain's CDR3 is CASSPGWQDEAFF. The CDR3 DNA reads TGTGCCAGCAGCCCAGGTTGGCAGGATGAAGCTTTCTTT.